Listed below are T cell receptor beta chains from one sample, sequenced in a study of brain metastases from non-small cell lung cancer. Only in-frame clones appear in the TCRdb table, and some are missing; sequencing was by immunoSEQ multiplex PCR. The table records 15,000 or so clones, about four fifths of them present only once. Sequences were obtained from primary lung tumor tissue. The source of these receptors is a donor aged 40 or over with non-small cell lung cancer. CDR3s include the opening cysteine and the closing phenylalanine or tryptophan. A D gene is named only where the DNA matches it firmly. Clone size is not always given. Where it is, it says once, few, many or a class for expanded clones.

>TRBJ1-4|TRBD1|-|14|TRBV4-3
CASSRASQGEKLFF
TGCGCCAGCAGCCGGGCCTCACAGGGGGAAAAACTGTTTTTT
>TRBJ2-5|TRBD2|-|15|TRBV3-1/TRBV3-2
CASSHRRGGRETQYF
TGTGCCAGCAGCCACCGCCGGGGGGGCCGAGAGACCCAGTACTTC
>TRBJ1-6|-|-|14|TRBV6-4
CASSAGPYNSPLHF
TGTGCCAGCAGTGCAGGGCCGTATAATTCACCCCTCCACTTT
>TRBJ1-2|-|-|14|TRBV18
CASSPSTGIGGYTF
TGTGCCAGCTCACCTTCTACAGGCATAGGTGGCTACACCTTC
>TRBJ2-1|-|-|17|TRBV30
CAWSMIGTKSFYNEQFF
TGTGCCTGGAGTATGATTGGGACGAAGAGTTTCTACAATGAGCAGTTCTTC
>TRBJ2-1|TRBD1|-|16|TRBV6-5
CASSYDRDEVYNEQFF
TGTGCCAGCAGTTATGACAGGGACGAGGTTTACAATGAGCAGTTCTTC
>TRBJ1-1|-|few|14|TRBV18
CASSLSTGGNEAFF
TGTGCCAGCTCACTGTCGACGGGTGGGAATGAAGCTTTCTTT
>TRBJ1-2|-|once|13|TRBV6-5
CASTNGGAPGYTF
TGTGCCAGCACCAACGGGGGGGCGCCTGGCTACACCTTC
>TRBJ1-2|-|-|15|TRBV5-1
CASSPGTFTPYGYTF
TGCGCCAGCAGCCCCGGGACTTTTACCCCCTATGGCTACACCTTC
>TRBJ1-1|-|-|14|TRBV19
CASFGHMMNTEAFF
TGTGCCAGTTTCGGACACATGATGAACACTGAAGCTTTCTTT
>TRBJ2-3|TRBD2|-|14|TRBV6-4
CASSSGGGTDTQYF
TGTGCCAGCAGCAGCGGGGGAGGCACAGATACGCAGTATTTT
>TRBJ1-1|-|once|17|TRBV4-1
CASSQDSWDQRGTEAFF
TGCGCCAGCAGCCAAGATAGCTGGGACCAGCGGGGCACTGAAGCTTTCTTT
>TRBJ2-2|-|-|14|TRBV9
CASTPGMNTGELFF
TGTGCCAGCACTCCAGGGATGAACACCGGGGAGCTGTTTTTT
>TRBJ1-1|-|-|15|TRBV18
CASSPGGGSYTEAFF
TGTGCCAGCTCACCAGGGGGAGGGTCGTACACTGAAGCTTTCTTT
>TRBJ2-5|-|-|14|TRBV19
CASSQRPVGETQYF
TGTGCCAGTAGTCAGCGGCCGGTGGGGGAGACCCAGTACTTC
>TRBJ2-3|-|-|12|TRBV12-3/TRBV12-4
CASSLLADTQYF
TGTGCCAGCAGTTTATTGGCAGATACGCAGTATTTT
>TRBJ2-6|-|-|19|TRBV9
CASSAEGALLSSGANVLTF
TGTGCCAGCAGCGCCGAGGGAGCCCTCTTAAGCTCTGGGGCCAACGTCCTGACTTTC
>TRBJ2-3|TRBD2|-|17|TRBV20-1
CSASHLPGTRNTDTQYF
TGCAGTGCTAGTCATCTCCCCGGGACTAGAAACACAGATACGCAGTATTTT
>TRBJ2-3|-|-|16|TRBV5-1
CASSLQNRASTDTQYF
TGCGCCAGCAGTCTTCAAAACAGGGCTAGCACAGATACGCAGTATTTT
>TRBJ1-1|-|-|15|TRBV5-6
CASSLGLARRTEAFF
TGTGCCAGCAGCTTGGGATTAGCGCGGAGAACTGAAGCTTTCTTT
>TRBJ2-3|-|-|12|TRBV6-4
CASSDSGAKQYF
TGTGCCAGCAGTGACTCTGGAGCGAAGCAGTATTTT
>TRBJ1-2|-|-|13|TRBV27
CASSRFPYQGYTF
TGTGCCAGCAGCCGGTTTCCGTATCAGGGCTACACCTTC
>TRBJ1-1|-|once|14|TRBV30
CAWKGFAMNTEAFF
TGTGCCTGGAAGGGATTTGCCATGAACACTGAAGCTTTCTTT
>TRBJ1-2|-|-|15|TRBV5-6
CASSLSVTLTYGYTF
TGTGCCAGCAGCTTGTCAGTGACACTGACCTATGGCTACACCTTC
>TRBJ1-5|-|-|15|TRBV6-2/TRBV6-3
CASSWGLYSNQPQHF
TGTGCCAGCAGTTGGGGGCTTTATAGCAATCAGCCCCAGCATTTT
>TRBJ2-5|TRBD2|-|16|TRBV4-2
CASNQGVAGGLETQYF
TGTGCCAGCAACCAGGGGGTAGCGGGGGGGCTGGAGACCCAGTACTTC
>TRBJ1-4|TRBD1|-|14|TRBV19
CASNPSGQVEKLFF
TGTGCCAGTAACCCCTCGGGACAGGTCGAAAAACTGTTTTTT
>TRBJ2-5|TRBD1|-|13|TRBV7-2
CASIPGQQETQYF
TGTGCCAGCATCCCGGGACAGCAAGAGACCCAGTACTTC
>TRBJ1-2|-|-|15|TRBV15
CATSRDRQTNYGYTF
TGTGCCACCAGCAGAGATAGACAAACTAACTATGGCTACACCTTC
>TRBJ1-1|-|once|13|TRBV12-3/TRBV12-4
CASSSGMRTEAFF
TGTGCCAGCAGTTCAGGGATGAGGACTGAAGCTTTCTTT
>TRBJ1-1|-|once|13|TRBV6-6
CAILGHMNTEAFF
TGTGCCATCTTGGGACATATGAACACTGAAGCTTTCTTT
>TRBJ1-3|-|-|13|TRBV24-1
CATSDPVRNTIYF
TGTGCCACCAGTGATCCAGTTCGAAACACCATATATTTT
>TRBJ1-6|-|-|13|TRBV7-9
CASSPGQLSPLHF
TGTGCCAGCAGCCCCGGACAGCTTTCACCCCTCCACTTT
>TRBJ2-6|-|-|14|TRBV9
CASSVDPGANVLTF
TGTGCCAGCAGCGTAGACCCTGGGGCCAACGTCCTGACTTTC
>TRBJ1-2|-|-|13|TRBV11-2
CASSLVRGYGYTF
TGTGCCAGCAGCTTAGTCAGGGGTTATGGCTACACCTTC
>TRBJ2-1|-|-|19|TRBV18
CANSPRFAGAIRSYNEQFF
TGTGCCAACTCACCAAGGTTTGCGGGGGCTATTCGCTCCTACAATGAGCAGTTCTTC
>TRBJ2-7|-|-|16|TRBV15
CATSRDSPILSYEQYF
TGTGCCACCAGCAGAGATAGCCCAATCCTTTCCTACGAGCAGTACTTC
>TRBJ1-1|-|-|13|TRBV30
CAWSRAGNTEAFF
TGTGCCTGGAGTCGGGCTGGGAACACTGAAGCTTTCTTT
>TRBJ1-1|-|-|13|TRBV5-1
CASSRGVNTEAFF
TGCGCCAGCAGCCGGGGGGTGAACACTGAAGCTTTCTTT
>TRBJ1-3|-|once|14|TRBV25-1
CASSEWKGEQIPLW
TGTGCCAGCAGTGAATGGAAGGGAGAACAAATACCGTTGTGG
>TRBJ1-1|TRBD1|-|12|TRBV10-3
CAIGTGTTEAFF
TGTGCCATCGGGACAGGGACCACTGAAGCTTTCTTT
>TRBJ1-2|TRBD1|once|15|TRBV6-5
CASSPGTDTNYGYTF
TGTGCCAGCAGTCCCGGGACAGATACTAACTATGGCTACACCTTC
>TRBJ2-1|TRBD2|-|14|TRBV29-1
CSVDRRGGRDEQFF
TGCAGCGTTGACCGGCGGGGGGGCCGAGATGAGCAGTTCTTC
>TRBJ1-1|-|-|13|TRBV7-9
CASSTDGNTEAFF
TGTGCCAGCAGCACCGACGGGAACACTGAAGCTTTCTTT
>TRBJ2-1|TRBD1|-|15|TRBV6-5
CASSFRDRAHNEQFF
TGTGCCAGCAGTTTCAGGGACAGGGCCCACAATGAGCAGTTCTTC